Below are 10 T cell receptor beta chains sequenced from a single sample in a study of cytomegalovirus exposure and HLA in healthy donors (dated by TCRdb to about 2017). Library preparation used the immunoSEQ multiplex PCR assay. A mixture of 60 forward primers for TCR Vbeta segments and 13 reverse primers for TCR Jbeta segments was used in the multiplex PCR. TCRdb took this table from immuneACCESS and kept in-frame rearrangements with V and J called. Such tables lack part of the clones; where checked against another copy, unresolved V genes explain under half of the gap, and the rest is unexplained. The sample records 100,000 to 150,000 clones, 77% of which are singletons. The ten largest clonotypes hold around 4% of the sample. Sequenced sample: PBMCs. These receptors were taken from a male donor in good health and CMV-seropositive.

The rearrangement links TRBV7-2 to TRBJ2-7; 8 nucleotides line up with TRBD2. Germline CDR1 SGHTA, CDR2 FQGNSA. Germline trimming cut 4 bases from V and 1 base from J; bases unmatched to any gene: 6. The CDR3 is 15 amino acids. The CDR3 here is CASSSEAGESYEQYF. The CDR3, as DNA: TGTGCCAGCAGCTCGGAAGCGGGAGAGTCCTACGAGCAGTACTTC. Based on the CDR3 plus reference TRBV7-2 and TRBJ2-7, the full variable domain is GAGVSQSPSNKVTEKGKDVELRCDPISGHTALYWYRQSLGQGLEFLIYFQGNSAPDKSGLPSDRFSAERTGGSVSTLTIQRTQQEDSAVYLCASSSEAGESYEQYFGPGTRLTVT.

This clone was recorded once. One junction end disagrees with the germline gene, perhaps due to a read error. The rearrangement uses TRBV5-1 and TRBJ2-4; 7 nucleotides match TRBD1. In germline, CDR1 is SGHRS, CDR2 YFSETQ. The CDR3 runs to 17 residues. CDR3 in DNA: TGCGCCAGCAGCTTGGGGAGAAGGGGGCGAGCCAAAAACAGTCAGTACTTC. It is translated as CASSLGRRGRAKNSQYF.

The chain recombines TRBV28 with TRBJ2-1; 8 bases map to TRBD2. V was pared by 6 bases and J by 7 bases, with 8 bases of the junction left unmatched. The CDR3 runs to 14 residues. Germline V gene sequence: CDR1 MDHEN, CDR2 SYDVKM. The DNA of the CDR3 is TGTGCCAGCAGCGGGGGGGGTTTGGGTAATGAGCAGTTCTTC. It specifies CASSGGGLGNEQFF.

The chain links TRBV7-9 to TRBJ1-6; D is uncertain. The CDR3 loop spans 11 amino acids. Trimming pared 3 bases from V and 13 bases from J, leaving 7 bases between. The germline V gene encodes CDR1 SEHNR and CDR2 FQNEAQ (reference sequence). The CDR3 spells CASSFGKPLHF. The CDR3 bases are TGTGCCAGCAGCTTTGGCAAGCCCCTCCACTTT.

The chain uses TRBV7-9 and TRBJ2-7; D possibly corresponds to TRBD1 (5 bases). The CDR3 loop spans 12 amino acids. With 4 bases removed from V and 6 bases from J, the gap between germline ends came to 10 bases. Per the germline V gene, CDR1 is SEHNR and CDR2 is FQNEAQ (reference sequence). The CDR3 DNA follows: TGTGCCAGCAGCTCGACAGATTCCGAGCAGTACTTC. Amino acids: CASSSTDSEQYF.

This chain links TRBV7-9 with TRBJ2-7; TRBD1 might be the D (6 bases). The CDR3 spans 15 residues. Per germline, CDR1 SEHNR and CDR2 FQNEAQ (reference sequence). The V end lost 3 bases, the J end lost 4 bases, and 16 bases lay between the germline ends. The CDR3 DNA reads TGTGCCAGCAGCTTCGGACCCGGGACAACTTACGAGCAGTACTTC. Translating it yields CASSFGPGTTYEQYF.

This sequence joins TRBV11-3 and TRBJ2-1; tentatively, D is TRBD2 (5 bases). The V gene's germline CDR1 is SGHNT and CDR2 YENEEA. The CDR3 sequence is 15 residues long. Trimming took 3 bases from V and 3 from J, leaving 12 bases between them. This chain's CDR3 is CASSFGRRFYNEQFF. CDR3 sequence (DNA): TGTGCCAGCAGCTTTGGGAGACGTTTCTACAATGAGCAGTTCTTC.

This clone was seen only once. The chain combines TRBV2 with TRBJ2-2, with a tentative D call TRBD2 (6 bases). CDR3 length: 15 amino acids. Germline CDR1 and CDR2: SNHLY and FYNNEI. Trimming shortened V by 4 bases and J by 0 bases, and 9 bases separated the two germline ends. CDR3 sequence reads: CASSGAGPNTGELFF. Here the CDR3 DNA reads TGTGCCAGCAGTGGGGCGGGACCGAACACCGGGGAGCTGTTTTTT.

This clone was detected a few times. The rearrangement links TRBV7-9 to TRBJ1-6; D gene ambiguous. Between the trimmed V and J ends, which lost 5 bases and 9 bases, there was a span of 8 bases. Germline V gene sequence: CDR1 SEHNR, CDR2 FQNEAQ (reference sequence). The CDR3 runs 12 residues. The CDR3 nucleotides read TGTGCCAGCAGCCCCGGTTCTTCACCCCTCCACTTT. This encodes CASSPGSSPLHF.

The rearrangement joins TRBV9 to TRBJ2-3; 10 nucleotides agree with TRBD2. CDR1 and CDR2 (germline): SGDLS, YYNGEE. CDR3 length equals 15 residues. V was clipped by 0 bases and J by 3 bases; unmatched bases: 1. CDR3 loop: CASSVELAGTDTQYF. Written as DNA, the CDR3 is TGTGCCAGCAGCGTAGAACTAGCGGGAACAGATACGCAGTATTTT. Based on the CDR3 plus reference TRBV9 and TRBJ2-3, the full variable domain is DSGVTQTPKHLITATGQRVTLRCSPRSGDLSVYWYQQSLDQGLQFLIQYYNGEERAKGNILERFSAQQFPDLHSELNLSSLELGDSALYFCASSVELAGTDTQYFGPGTRLTVL.